The present T cell receptor (beta chain) was sequenced within a study of blood T cells in healthy people across ages (dated by TCRdb to 2014 to 2015). For context, the study as a whole: In model experiments, roughly one uniquely barcoded TCR beta cDNA molecule per two T cells was captured by template switching. The study measured age-related changes in TCR beta repertoire diversity using deep sequencing normalized with unique cDNA molecular identifiers. Donors were grouped into four age groups: young (average approximately 16 years), middle-aged (39), aged (about 59) and long-lived (around 80). To avoid experimental bias, donors of different ages were distributed randomly across sequencing lanes. For two donors (one aged 18 to 30 and one aged 80 or older), the study analyzed two additional independent replicas of 1 million unique cDNA reads from the same blood draw.

Trimming at the junction amounts to 5 bases on V and 4 bases on J, and the germline ends lie 9 bases apart. The CDR3 contains 12 residues, cysteine and phenylalanine counted. The DNA shown is the 36-base CDR3, in frame from base 1. Taken from the germline V gene, the CDR1 and CDR2 loops are SGHAT and FQNNGV. A few counts support this clonotype. The antigen it binds to is not known. No base qualities exist here, and no much larger clone lies one base off it. Receptors were amplified or captured by 5' RACE. Sequencing instrument: Illumina HiSeq 2500. The second PCR ran for roughly 7 to 11 cycles and used a J-beta primer mix along with a sample-barcoded 5' primer. Each TCR beta cDNA molecule received a unique molecular identifier from a template-switch 5' adaptor carrying 12 random nucleotides. Each sample yielded at least 2.5 million CDR3-containing paired-end reads. First-strand cDNA synthesis was performed from all RNA using the Mint cDNA synthesis kit, with priming by a TRBC-specific oligonucleotide. All cDNA was treated with uracil-DNA glycosylase and then went through a first 18-cycle PCR with the universal primers M1SS and BC2_uni_R. The paper's processing steps were these. Each sample was normalized by randomly selecting 1 million high-quality reads, each carrying a distinct molecular identifier. Reads sharing molecular identifiers were discarded rather than binned into consensus sequences. MiTCR, set to a Q25 quality threshold and the strictest error-elimination algorithm, was used for CDR3 identification, clonotype clustering and error correction. A nonparametric unseen species model with Euler transformation was used to estimate lower-bound total TCR beta diversity. TCRdb itself trimmed the public reads at Q25 with fastp, ran MiXCR and retained productive beta chains. Entries are consolidated by CDR3 protein sequence, retaining the most common genes and DNA. The V and J calls follow TCRdb's processing rather than the paper's. Across this sample there are about 830,000 distinct CDR3 sequences, with more than 45% seen only once. The ten largest account for approximately 20% of the sample.

Systemically healthy Caucasian individuals from Russia, 35 to 50 in total and aged about 6 to 95 years, were included as donors. About 9.8 milliliters of peripheral blood were drawn from each donor into EDTA-treated Vacutainer tubes. Ficoll-Paque density-gradient centrifugation was used to isolate PBMCs, with at least 6 million per sample. Total RNA, at least 5 micrograms per sample, was extracted from PBMCs with Trizol reagent. For every donor, flow cytometry on a PBMC aliquot measured the percentage of naive CD45RAhigh/CD27high T cells. Overall study results and their limits: Compared with the aged group, more naive CD4+ T cells, fewer expanded clones and increased TCR diversity were shown by the long-lived group, suggesting age selection. Observed TCR beta diversity correlated strongly with the percentage of naive T cells measured by flow cytometry. Because profiling used bulk unsorted PBMCs, naive and antigen-experienced compartments could not be compared conclusively. Estimates of total diversity based on one million sequenced T cells were regarded as lower bounds and as underestimates. Because the CMV infection status of the donors was unknown, age-related changes in expanded clonotypes may potentially have been confounded. Observed TCR beta diversity per million T cells fell roughly linearly with age, and a significant reduction was already apparent by age about 43.

Material: blood. Recombination connected TRBV11-2 to TRBJ2-7, with no confident D gene call. The receptor's source is a young man in good health. The CDR3 in this case is CASSHTRYEQYF. The nucleotide sequence reads TGTGCCAGCAGCCACACACGTTACGAGCAGTACTTC.